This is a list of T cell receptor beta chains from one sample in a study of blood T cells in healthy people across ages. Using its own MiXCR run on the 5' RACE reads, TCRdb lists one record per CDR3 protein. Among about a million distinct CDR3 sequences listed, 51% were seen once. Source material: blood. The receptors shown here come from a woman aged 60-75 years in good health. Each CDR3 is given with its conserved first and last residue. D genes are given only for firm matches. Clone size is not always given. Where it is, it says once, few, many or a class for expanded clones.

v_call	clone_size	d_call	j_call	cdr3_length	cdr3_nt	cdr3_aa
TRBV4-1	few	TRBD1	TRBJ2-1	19	TGCGCCAGCAGCCACCCTGGGACAGGGACCGACCGGCTTTACAATGAGCAGTTCTTC	CASSHPGTGTDRLYNEQFF
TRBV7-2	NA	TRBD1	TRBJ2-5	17	TGTGCCAGCAGCCCCTTAATGGGACAGGGGTACCAAGAGACCCAGTACTTC	CASSPLMGQGYQETQYF
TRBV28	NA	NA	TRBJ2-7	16	TGTGCCAGCAGTTTCCCCATAGGCAGGGGTGGGGGCGAGCAGTACTTC	CASSFPIGRGGGEQYF
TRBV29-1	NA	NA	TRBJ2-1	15	TGCAGCGTTGAACGACTAGTAGGTCCAGTGGATGAGCAGTTCTTC	CSVERLVGPVDEQFF
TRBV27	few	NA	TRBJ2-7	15	TGTGCCAGCAGTTTAGCCCGTGACGGACCCTACGAGCAGTACTTC	CASSLARDGPYEQYF
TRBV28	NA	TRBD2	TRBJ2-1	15	TGTGCCAGCAGTTTCGGACTAGCGGGAGTAAGTGAGCAGTTCTTC	CASSFGLAGVSEQFF
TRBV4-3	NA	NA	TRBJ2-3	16	TGCGCCAGCAGCCCAGTTTTCGACAGCGAGACAGATACGCAGTATTTT	CASSPVFDSETDTQYF
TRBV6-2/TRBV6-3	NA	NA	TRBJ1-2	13	TGTGCCAGCAAGTTCGACGTGAACTATGGCTACACCTTC	CASKFDVNYGYTF
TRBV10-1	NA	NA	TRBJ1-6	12	TGCGCCAGCGGAGACCGCAATTCACCCCTCCACTTT	CASGDRNSPLHF
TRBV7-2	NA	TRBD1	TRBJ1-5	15	TGTGCCAGCAGCAGGGCGACAGGGGACTTGCAGCCCCAGCATTTT	CASSRATGDLQPQHF
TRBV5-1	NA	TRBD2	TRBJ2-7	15	TGCGCCAGCAGCTTGACTAGCGGGATCTACAATGAGCAGTACTTC	CASSLTSGIYNEQYF
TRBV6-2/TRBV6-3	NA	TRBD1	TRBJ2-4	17	TGTGCCAGCAGAACCGGACAGGGAGGTATGACCAAAAACATTCAGTACTTC	CASRTGQGGMTKNIQYF
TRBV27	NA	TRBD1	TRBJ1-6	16	TGTGCCAGCAGTTCCCGGACAGGGGGCTATAATTCACCCCTCCACTTT	CASSSRTGGYNSPLHF
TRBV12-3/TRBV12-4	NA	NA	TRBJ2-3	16	TGTGCCAGCAGTTTATGGGGCGCGTTTAGCACAGATACGCAGTATTTT	CASSLWGAFSTDTQYF
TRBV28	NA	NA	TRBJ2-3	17	TGTGCCAGCAGTTTCCCCCAAGTACTAGGGACTGCAGATACGCAGTATTTT	CASSFPQVLGTADTQYF
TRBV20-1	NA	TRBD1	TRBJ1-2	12	TGCAGTGCTGGAGTGACAGGGTCCGGCTACACCTTC	CSAGVTGSGYTF
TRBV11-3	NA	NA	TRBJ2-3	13	TGTGCCAGCAGCTTATGGGCTACAGATACGCAGTATTTT	CASSLWATDTQYF
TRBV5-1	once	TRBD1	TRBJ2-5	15	TGCGCCAGCAGCCAACAGGGGGACAGCCTAGAGACCCAGTACTTC	CASSQQGDSLETQYF
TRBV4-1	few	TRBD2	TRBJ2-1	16	TGCGCCAGCAGCCAAGCGGCTAGCGGGGGCCGCCAACCGCAGTTCTTC	CASSQAASGGRQPQFF
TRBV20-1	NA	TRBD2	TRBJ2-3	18	TGCAGTGCTAGCGAGCCGGGAGGACCAGATCCTTTCACAGATACGCAGTATTTT	CSASEPGGPDPFTDTQYF
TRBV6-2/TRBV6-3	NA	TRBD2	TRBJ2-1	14	TGTGCCAGCAGTTACGCGCTAGCGGGATCTGAGCAGTTCTTC	CASSYALAGSEQFF
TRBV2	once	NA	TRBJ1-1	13	TGTGCCAGCAGTGTACAGCAGAACACTGAAGCTTTCTTT	CASSVQQNTEAFF
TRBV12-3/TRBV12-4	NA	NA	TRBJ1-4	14	TGTGCCAGCAGCCGGACCTCGGGTAATGAAAAACTGTTTTTT	CASSRTSGNEKLFF
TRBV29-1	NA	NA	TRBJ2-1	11	TGCAGCGGAAAGGGTTACAATGAGCAGTTCTTC	CSGKGYNEQFF
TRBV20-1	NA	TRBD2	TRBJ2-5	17	TGCAGTGCTAGAGATGAGCTAGCGGGAGGGATTCAAGAGACCCAGTACTTC	CSARDELAGGIQETQYF
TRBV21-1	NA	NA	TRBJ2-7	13	TGTGCCAGCAGCAAAGCGCTGGCGGGCGAGCAGTACTTC	CASSKALAGEQYF
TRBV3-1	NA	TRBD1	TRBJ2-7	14	TGTGCCAGCAGCCAGACAGGGGGCCTCGGCGAGCAGTACTTC	CASSQTGGLGEQYF
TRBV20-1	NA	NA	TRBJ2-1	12	TGCAGTGCTAGAGAGCCAGCTGGTGAGCAGTTCTTC	CSAREPAGEQFF
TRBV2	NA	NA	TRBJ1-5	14	TGTGCCAGCAGCGCAAACTGGCCCAATCAGCCCCAGCATTTT	CASSANWPNQPQHF
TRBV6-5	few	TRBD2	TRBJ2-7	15	TGTGCCAGCAAACTACTAGCGGGAGGGCTCGACGAGCAGTACTTC	CASKLLAGGLDEQYF
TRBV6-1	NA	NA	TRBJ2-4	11	TGTGCCAGCAGTAACCAAAACATTCAGTACTTC	CASSNQNIQYF
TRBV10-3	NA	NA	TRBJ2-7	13	TGTGCCATCAGTGAACGGGGGTACAATGAGCAGTACTTC	CAISERGYNEQYF
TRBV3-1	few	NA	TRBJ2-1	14	TGTGCCAGCAGCCGACAGCCCGGTGCCAATGAGCAGTTCTTC	CASSRQPGANEQFF
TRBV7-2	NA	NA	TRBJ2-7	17	TGTGCCAGCAGCTTAGCAGGGCGCCTAGGTAGGCGTGGTGAGCAGTACTTC	CASSLAGRLGRRGEQYF
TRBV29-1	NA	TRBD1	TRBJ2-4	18	TGCAGCGTTGTAGTGGACAGGGGGATCGTCGTAGCCAAAAACATTCAGTACTTC	CSVVVDRGIVVAKNIQYF
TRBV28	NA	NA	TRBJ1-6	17	TGTGCCAGCAGACCTCCTACCGGGACATATAATAATTCACCCCTCCACTTT	CASRPPTGTYNNSPLHF
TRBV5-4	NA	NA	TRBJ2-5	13	TGTGCCAGCAGCTTCGGTTCCGAGGGAGTTGAGTACTTC	CASSFGSEGVEYF
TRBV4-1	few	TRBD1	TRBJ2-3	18	TGCGCCAGCAGCCAAGTCGCATTTGGGACAGGGAGCACAGATACGCAGTATTTT	CASSQVAFGTGSTDTQYF
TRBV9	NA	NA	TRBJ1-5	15	TGTGCCAGCAGCCCCTCCCCAGGGTCCGACCAGCCCCAGCATTTT	CASSPSPGSDQPQHF
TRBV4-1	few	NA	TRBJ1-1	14	TGCGCCAGCAGCCAAGATCGAGGTATTTCTGAAGCTTTCTTT	CASSQDRGISEAFF
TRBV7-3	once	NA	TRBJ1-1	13	TGTGCCAGCAGCTTCGGGGGGACGGATGAAGCTTTCTTT	CASSFGGTDEAFF
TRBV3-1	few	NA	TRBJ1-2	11	TGCGCCAGCAGCCAAGAGAGTGGCTACACCTTC	CASSQESGYTF
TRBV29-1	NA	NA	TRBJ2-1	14	TGCAGCGTTGAAGTAGTGTTTTCCTACAATGAGCAGTTCTTC	CSVEVVFSYNEQFF
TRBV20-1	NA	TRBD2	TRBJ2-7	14	TGCAGTGCGGCACCGGGACTAGCGGATTACGAGCAGTACTTC	CSAAPGLADYEQYF
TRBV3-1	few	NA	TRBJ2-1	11	TGTGCCAGCTCTAGTTGGGATGAGCAGTTCTTC	CASSSWDEQFF
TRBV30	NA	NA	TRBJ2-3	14	TGTGCCTGGAGTGTAAGTCTCAGCACAGATACGCAGTATTTT	CAWSVSLSTDTQYF
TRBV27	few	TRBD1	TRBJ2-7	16	TGTGCCAGCAGTTCCTCGACAGGGGAAATGTCCTACGAGCAGTACTTC	CASSSSTGEMSYEQYF
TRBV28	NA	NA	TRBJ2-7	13	TGTGCCAGCAGAGGGGGATGGCAATACGAGCAGTACTTC	CASRGGWQYEQYF
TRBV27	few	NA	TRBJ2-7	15	TGTGCCAGCAGTGAACCGGGACCGGGCTCCTACGAGCAGTACTTC	CASSEPGPGSYEQYF
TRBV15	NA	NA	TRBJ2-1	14	TGTGCCACCAGCAGAGTAGCAGGGAACCATGAGCAGTTCTTC	CATSRVAGNHEQFF
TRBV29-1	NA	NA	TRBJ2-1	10	TGCAGCGTCATTGGGAGTGAGCAGTTCTTC	CSVIGSEQFF
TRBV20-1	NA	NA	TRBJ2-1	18	TGCAGTGCTAGAGATTCTGGGTCCGGGACTCAAGTTTACAATGAGCAGTTCTTC	CSARDSGSGTQVYNEQFF
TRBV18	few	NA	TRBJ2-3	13	TGTGCCAGCTCACCGACAGGCCTTCATACGCAGTATTTT	CASSPTGLHTQYF
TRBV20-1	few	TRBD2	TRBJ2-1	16	TGCAGTGCTAGATTGCTAGCGGGAGGGGGGTACAATGAGCAGTTCTTC	CSARLLAGGGYNEQFF
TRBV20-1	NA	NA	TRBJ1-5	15	TGCAGTGCTAGAGATAGAACGGCTAGCAATCAGCCCCAGCATTTT	CSARDRTASNQPQHF
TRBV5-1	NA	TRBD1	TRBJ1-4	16	TGCGCCAGCAGCTTGGTCGGACAGGGTGGGAATGAAAAACTGTTTTTT	CASSLVGQGGNEKLFF